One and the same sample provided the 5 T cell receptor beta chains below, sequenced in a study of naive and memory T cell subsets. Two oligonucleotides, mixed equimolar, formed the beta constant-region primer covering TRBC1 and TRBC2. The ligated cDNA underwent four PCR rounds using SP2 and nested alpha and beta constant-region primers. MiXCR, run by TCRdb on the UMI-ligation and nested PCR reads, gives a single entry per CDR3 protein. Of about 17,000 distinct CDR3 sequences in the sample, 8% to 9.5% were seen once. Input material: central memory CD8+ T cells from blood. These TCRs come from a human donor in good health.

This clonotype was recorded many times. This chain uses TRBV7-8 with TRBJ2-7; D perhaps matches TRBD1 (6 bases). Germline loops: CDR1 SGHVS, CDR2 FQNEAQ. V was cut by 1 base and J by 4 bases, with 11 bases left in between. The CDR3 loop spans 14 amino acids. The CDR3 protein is CASSLGVRGYEQYF. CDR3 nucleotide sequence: TGTGCCAGCAGCTTAGGTGTCAGGGGTTACGAGCAGTACTTC.

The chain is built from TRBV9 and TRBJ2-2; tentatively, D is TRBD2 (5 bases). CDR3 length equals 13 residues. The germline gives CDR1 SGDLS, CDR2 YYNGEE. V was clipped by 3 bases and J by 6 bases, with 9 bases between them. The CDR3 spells CASSAGSPGELFF. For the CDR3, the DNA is TGTGCCAGCAGCGCGGGATCCCCCGGGGAGCTGTTTTTT.

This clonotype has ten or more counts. The CDR3 is CASSPRGAGELFF. The DNA for the CDR3 is TGTGCCAGCAGTCCAAGGGGGGCCGGGGAGCTGTTTTTT. The chain employs TRBV6-4 and TRBJ2-2, with D tentatively TRBD1 or TRBD2 (6 bases each). This CDR3 comprises 13 residues. From germline, CDR1 is MRHNA and CDR2 SNTAGT. V was pared by 5 bases and J by 6 bases, with 10 bases between.

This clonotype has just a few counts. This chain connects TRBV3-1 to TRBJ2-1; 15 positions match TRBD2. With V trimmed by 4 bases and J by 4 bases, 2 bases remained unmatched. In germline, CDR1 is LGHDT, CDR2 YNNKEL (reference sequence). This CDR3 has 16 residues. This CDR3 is CASSPGLAGGYNEQFF. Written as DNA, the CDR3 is TGTGCCAGCAGCCCCGGACTAGCGGGGGGGTACAATGAGCAGTTCTTC.

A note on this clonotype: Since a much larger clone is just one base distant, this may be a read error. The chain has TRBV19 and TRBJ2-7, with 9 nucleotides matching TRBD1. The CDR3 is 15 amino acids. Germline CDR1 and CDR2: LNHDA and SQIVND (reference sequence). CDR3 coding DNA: TGTGCCAGTAGTGTGACAGGGGGGGACTCCTCCGAGCAGTACTTC. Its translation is CASSVTGGDSSEQYF. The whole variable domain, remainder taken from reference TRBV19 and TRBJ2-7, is DGGITQSPKYLFRKEGQNVTLSCEQNLNHDAMYWYRQDPGQGLRLIYYSQIVNDFQKGDIAEGYSVSREKKESFPLTVTSAQKNPTAFYLCASSVTGGDSSEQYFGPGTRLTVT.